These 27 T cell receptor beta chains share one sample of origin, sequenced in a study of vaccination and CD4 T cells after COVID-19. The Oncomine TCR Beta short-read assay sequenced DNA from cultured CD4+ T cells. Each CDR3 protein is one row after TCRdb ran MiXCR on the PCR reads. This sample has fewer than 15,000 distinct CDR3 sequences; approximately 30% occur once, and the top ten carry approximately 40%. The treatment: approximately 9-day PBMC culture with coronavirus spike peptide pools or control peptides (ViraFEST assay). Their specific antigens are unknown. Sequencing was carried out using cultured CD4+ T cells from blood. These receptors originate from a human donor with COVID-19.

The rearrangement uses TRBV7-2 and TRBJ2-7, with 9 nucleotides matching TRBD2. J was trimmed by 9 bases and V by 5 bases; bases with no gene match: 5. CDR3 length equals 12 residues. Germline loops: CDR1 SGHTA, CDR2 FQGNSA. The CDR3 reads CASSQGRGGQYF. The CDR3 DNA sequence: TGTGCCAGCAGCCAGGGGCGGGGGGGGCAGTACTTC.

Only a few counts were recorded for this clonotype. The rearrangement joins TRBV2 to TRBJ2-3, with a weak D call TRBD2 (6 bases). V was clipped by 0 bases and J by 3 bases, with 10 bases between them. The CDR3 covers 15 residues. The germline CDR1 and CDR2 sequences are SNHLY and FYNNEI. The CDR3 protein is CASSEATGVTDTQYF. The CDR3 nucleotides read TGTGCCAGCAGTGAAGCGACGGGGGTGACAGATACGCAGTATTTT.

This clonotype was counted a few times. The chain is built from TRBV7-3 and TRBJ2-5; the D gene is possibly TRBD1 (7 bases). The CDR3 is 14 amino acids. Germline CDR1 reads SGHTA; CDR2 reads FQGTGA. Trimming took off 5 bases at V and 2 bases at J, with 12 bases between the two ends. CDR3 protein: CASSLSGGQETQYF. The DNA of the CDR3 is TGTGCCAGCAGCCTGTCAGGGGGGCAAGAGACCCAGTACTTC.

The chain has TRBV6-5 and TRBJ1-4; 8 bases are a match to TRBD1. CDR3 size: 15 residues. V trimming: 4 bases; J trimming: 4 bases; junction bases outside the gene matches: 5. From germline, CDR1 is MNHEY and CDR2 SVGAGI. CDR3 nucleotides: TGTGCCAGCAGTTCGGGACAGGTTAATAATGAAAAACTGTTTTTT. Its protein is CASSSGQVNNEKLFF.

V gene TRBV20-1 combines with J gene TRBJ2-3, with 14 bases matching TRBD2. The CDR3 has 15 residues. Germline lookup yields CDR1 DFQATT and CDR2 SNEGSKA (reference sequence). The V gene end was trimmed by 1 base and the J gene end by 6 bases; junction bases not matched to a gene: 3. The CDR3 here is CSARGGTSGGDTQYF. The CDR3 coding sequence is TGCAGTGCTAGAGGGGGGACTAGCGGGGGTGATACGCAGTATTTT.

This clonotype was found a few times. CDR3 bases: TGTGCCAGCTCACCAGAACAGGGGAGGGGAGAGACCCAGTACTTC. Translated: CASSPEQGRGETQYF. The rearrangement links TRBV18 to TRBJ2-5, with D possibly being TRBD1 or TRBD2 (7 bases each). The CDR3 contains 15 residues. Germline V lookup: CDR1 KGHSH, CDR2 LQKENI. Trimming removed 2 bases from V and 4 bases from J, with 14 bases in between.

The gene calls are TRBV11-3 and TRBJ2-7; TRBD1 agrees at 10 bases. The CDR3 is made up of 15 amino acids. Germline CDR1 is SGHNT and CDR2 is YENEEA. Trimming at V came to 0 bases and at J to 2 bases, leaving 1 base not matched to a gene. The CDR3 bases are TGTGCCAGCAGCTTAGATGGGACAGGGGCCTACGAGCAGTACTTC. Residues: CASSLDGTGAYEQYF.

This sequence joins TRBV12-3 or TRBV12-4 and TRBJ2-5, with 16 positions matching TRBD2. The CDR3 has 17 amino acids. Trimming at V came to 5 bases and at J to 2 bases, leaving 5 bases not matched to a gene. CDR3 amino acids: CASSLGTSGGGQETQYF. DNA of the CDR3: TGTGCCAGCAGTCTCGGGACTAGCGGGGGGGGACAAGAGACCCAGTACTTC.

The J gene is TRBJ1-5, the V gene TRBV9, with 10 bases identical to TRBD1. The germline gives CDR1 SGDLS, CDR2 YYNGEE. This CDR3 is built from 15 residues. V lost 0 bases and J lost 7; bases outside the gene matches: 4. The CDR3 bases are TGTGCCAGCAGCGTAGGGGGACAGGGGAACCAGCCCCAGCATTTT. This translates into CASSVGGQGNQPQHF.

This clonotype showed up just a few times. The rearrangement links TRBV27 to TRBJ2-5; unclear D gene. With 5 bases removed from V and 2 bases from J, the gap between germline ends came to 12 bases. The CDR3 consists of 14 residues. Per the germline V gene, CDR1 is MNHEY and CDR2 is SMNVEV (reference sequence). This chain's CDR3 is CASSIRQTQETQYF. The CDR3 DNA reads as TGTGCCAGCAGTATCAGGCAGACGCAAGAGACCCAGTACTTC.

The sample holds a few counts of this clonotype. V gene TRBV20-1 combines with J gene TRBJ1-1; a possible D gene is TRBD1 (6 bases). The germline V gene encodes CDR1 DFQATT and CDR2 SNEGSKA (reference sequence). Trimming removed 2 bases from V and 0 bases from J, with 13 bases in between. The CDR3 spans 15 residues. The CDR3 reads CSARTNGQLNTEAFF. The CDR3 nucleotides are TGCAGTGCTAGAACGAACGGACAGTTGAACACTGAAGCTTTCTTT.

This clonotype occurred a few times. This chain's CDR3 is CASSPNFRGSSPLHF. CDR3 sequence (DNA): TGTGCCAGCAGCCCAAATTTCAGGGGTAGTTCACCCCTCCACTTT. The chain carries TRBV7-2 and TRBJ1-6; perhaps TRBD1 as D (6 bases). The CDR3 totals 15 residues. The V and J ends lost 5 bases and 9 bases respectively, with 17 bases between them. Germline values: CDR1 SGHTA, CDR2 FQGNSA.

Note on this clonotype: A read error may produce the germline difference seen at one junction end. V is TRBV2 and J is TRBJ1-2; D is possibly TRBD1 (5 bases). CDR1 and CDR2 (germline): SNHLY, FYNNEI. The CDR3 extends over 13 amino acids. The DNA for the CDR3 is TGTGTCAGCAGTGTGGTAGGGGACTATGGCTACACCTTC. Residues: CVSSVVGDYGYTF.

This clonotype was recorded only once. V is TRBV4-3 and J is TRBJ1-5; D may be TRBD1 (6 bases). Per the germline V gene, CDR1 is LGHNA and CDR2 is YSLEER. V gave up 4 bases and J gave up 10 bases, with 17 bases separating them. The CDR3 spans 14 residues. CDR3 sequence (DNA): TGCGCCAGCAGCCCGGGACACGGGTTAAGCCCCCAGCATTTT. Translating gives CASSPGHGLSPQHF.

The chain couples TRBV7-9 to TRBJ2-3; no clear D. Trimming stripped 5 bases from V and 0 bases from J, with 6 bases between. This CDR3 has 13 amino acids. Per the germline V gene, CDR1 is SEHNR and CDR2 is FQNEAQ (reference sequence). This CDR3 reads CASSPKSTDTQYF. CDR3 coding DNA: TGTGCCAGCAGCCCTAAAAGCACAGATACGCAGTATTTT.

A few counts support this clonotype. The V and J genes are TRBV19 and TRBJ1-2; D gene ambiguous. V lost 4 bases and J 4 bases, leaving 10 bases between the germline ends. There are 13 residues in the CDR3. Germline V gene data show CDR1 as LNHDA and CDR2 as SQIVND (reference sequence). The CDR3 sequence: CASSTADFYGYTF. Here the CDR3 DNA reads TGTGCCAGTAGTACTGCGGACTTCTATGGCTACACCTTC. Combining the CDR3 with reference TRBV19 and TRBJ1-2 gives the whole variable domain DGGITQSPKYLFRKEGQNVTLSCEQNLNHDAMYWYRQDPGQGLRLIYYSQIVNDFQKGDIAEGYSVSREKKESFPLTVTSAQKNPTAFYLCASSTADFYGYTFGSGTRLTVV.

There are a few counts of this clonotype. The chain links TRBV20-1 to TRBJ2-7; 10 bases agree with TRBD1. In germline, CDR1 is DFQATT, CDR2 SNEGSKA (reference sequence). J lost 5 bases, V lost 6 bases, and 7 bases had no gene match. This CDR3 is built from 13 residues. The CDR3 loop reads CSALGQGRNEQYF. The CDR3 DNA reads TGCAGTGCACTGGGACAGGGGAGAAACGAGCAGTACTTC.

The chain uses TRBV5-1 and TRBJ2-3; 7 bases agree with TRBD1. This CDR3 region has 15 residues. The V segment lost 4 bases and the J segment 1 base; nucleotides outside the gene matches: 6. Germline loops: CDR1 SGHRS, CDR2 YFSETQ. CDR3 coding DNA: TGCGCCAGCAGCCTAAACAGGGGTCGCACAGATACGCAGTATTTT. This encodes CASSLNRGRTDTQYF.

This clonotype was detected only a few times. CDR3 sequence: CASSEKDGGQPQHF. CDR3 coding DNA: TGTGCCAGCAGTGAAAAGGACGGGGGGCAGCCCCAGCATTTT. V and J are TRBV6-1 and TRBJ1-5; perhaps TRBD1 as D (5 bases). The ends were cut back, 2 bases at V and 7 bases at J, with 12 bases in the middle. Germline CDR1 MNHNS, CDR2 SASEGT. The CDR3 is 14 residues long.

This clonotype has only a few counts. The chain has TRBV9 and TRBJ2-7, with 12 bases identical to TRBD1. Germline CDR1 reads SGDLS; CDR2 reads YYNGEE. This CDR3 contains 14 residues. Germline trimming cut 3 bases from V and 7 bases from J; bases unmatched to any gene: 5. The CDR3 loop reads CASSEGQGAREQYF. As DNA, the CDR3 is TGTGCCAGCAGCGAGGGACAGGGGGCGCGGGAGCAGTACTTC.

V usage is TRBV11-1 and J usage is TRBJ2-5, with 9 bases identical to TRBD1. This CDR3 is 15 amino acids long. CDR1 and CDR2 from the germline V gene are SGHAT and FQDESV (reference sequence). Losses at the gene ends were 0 bases for V and 5 bases for J; bases not matched to a gene: 4. CDR3 DNA: TGTGCCAGCAGCTTAGCGGACAGGGGAAGTGAGACCCAGTACTTC. This codes for CASSLADRGSETQYF.

This clonotype was detected a few times. V is TRBV11-3 and J is TRBJ2-2; D gene unclear. The V end was cut by 1 base, the J end by 2 bases, with 5 bases between. CDR3 length: 14 residues. Germline V CDR1 and CDR2: SGHNT, YENEEA. CDR3 protein: CASSLAANTGELFF. The CDR3 bases are TGTGCCAGCAGCTTAGCGGCTAACACCGGGGAGCTGTTTTTT. Looking up the rest from reference TRBV11-3 and TRBJ2-2 gives the full variable domain: EAGVVQSPRYKIIEKKQPVAFWCNPISGHNTLYWYLQNLGQGPELLIRYENEEAVDDSQLPKDRFSAERLKGVDSTLKIQPAELGDSAVYLCASSLAANTGELFFGEGSRLTVL.

The CDR3 loop is CASSWTASNTEAFF. The CDR3 DNA follows: TGTGCCAGCAGCTGGACAGCCTCGAACACTGAAGCTTTCTTT. V is TRBV6-1 and J is TRBJ1-1; possibly TRBD1 for D (6 bases). The CDR3 covers 14 residues. CDR1 and CDR2 (germline): MNHNS, SASEGT. Between the trimmed V and J ends, which lost 6 bases and 1 base, there was a span of 12 bases.

This chain uses TRBV7-2 with TRBJ2-1, with 7 bases fitting TRBD1. CDR1 is SGHTA and CDR2 is FQGNSA in the germline V gene. V trimming: 6 bases; J trimming: 0 bases; junction bases outside the gene matches: 5. This CDR3 has 15 residues. In DNA form, the CDR3 reads TGTGCCAGCAGGGGACAGAGGAGCTCCTACAATGAGCAGTTCTTC. Translation gives CASRGQRSSYNEQFF.

The rearrangement joins TRBV5-4 to TRBJ2-3, with D maybe TRBD2 (6 bases). Germline CDR1 is SGHNT and CDR2 is YYREEE (reference sequence). The CDR3 is 14 amino acids. The V gene lost 3 bases and the J gene lost 4 bases, with 12 bases spanning the gap. For the CDR3, the DNA is TGTGCCAGCAGCTCAAAGACTAGGCCAGATACGCAGTATTTT. It translates to CASSSKTRPDTQYF.

This chain connects TRBV5-8 to TRBJ1-5; no firm D call. Germline V lookup: CDR1 SGHTS, CDR2 YDEGEE. Trimming stripped 4 bases from V and 3 bases from J, with 11 bases between. The CDR3 sequence is 14 residues long. CDR3 region: CASSRGLNNQPQHF. The CDR3 DNA reads TGTGCCAGCAGCCGGGGTTTGAACAATCAGCCCCAGCATTTT.

This clonotype was seen a few times. This chain links TRBV4-2 with TRBJ1-5; D gene unclear. CDR1 is LGHNA and CDR2 is YNFKEQ in the germline V gene. The CDR3 extends over 22 amino acids. V lost 0 bases and J lost 3, with 30 bases in between. This CDR3 is CASSQDIAGYSVSQRVNQPQHF. CDR3 nucleotide sequence: TGTGCCAGCAGCCAAGATATTGCAGGATATTCAGTATCCCAACGGGTCAATCAGCCCCAGCATTTT.